A single sample gave rise to the 23 T cell receptor beta chains below, sequenced in a study of cytomegalovirus exposure and HLA in healthy donors. Method: immunoSEQ multiplex PCR; TCRdb's copy keeps in-frame clones and lacks some. This table holds 250,000 to 400,000 clones, 88% found once. Sample: PBMCs. These TCRs come from a man aged 30 to 45 in good health and CMV-seronegative.

J is TRBJ1-2 and V is TRBV28; D call uncertain. The V gene lost 6 bases and the J gene lost 3 bases, with 17 bases spanning the gap. Germline CDR1 is MDHEN and CDR2 is SYDVKM. This CDR3 has 15 amino acids. CDR3 sequence reads: CASREGRAGHYGYTF. The CDR3 nucleotides are TGTGCCAGCAGGGAAGGCAGAGCGGGCCACTATGGCTACACCTTC.

This clone was detected a few times. This chain links TRBV2 with TRBJ2-7; D is possibly TRBD1 (5 bases). Trimming removed 3 bases from V and 5 bases from J, with 8 bases in between. The CDR3 runs to 12 residues. CDR1 and CDR2 from the germline V gene are SNHLY and FYNNEI. The CDR3 region has the DNA TGTGCCAGCAGTGAGTTAGGGGACGAGCAGTACTTC. Translation gives CASSELGDEQYF. The complete variable domain, with remaining parts taken from reference TRBV2 and TRBJ2-7, reads EPEVTQTPSHQVTQMGQEVILRCVPISNHLYFYWYRQILGQKVEFLVSFYNNEISEKSEIFDDQFSVERPDGSNFTLKIRSTKLEDSAMYFCASSELGDEQYFGPGTRLTVT.

The chain is built from TRBV18 and TRBJ2-1, with 7 bases lining up with TRBD1. The germline gives CDR1 KGHSH, CDR2 LQKENI. The CDR3 contains 13 residues. Trimming took 4 bases from V and 9 from J; bases not matched to a gene: 6. The CDR3: CASSLSGQFEQFF. CDR3 coding DNA: TGTGCCAGCTCACTATCGGGACAGTTTGAGCAGTTCTTC.

The rearrangement uses TRBV5-1 and TRBJ2-5; the D gene is possibly TRBD1 (6 bases). The V gene's germline CDR1 is SGHRS and CDR2 YFSETQ. The CDR3 covers 18 residues. The V end was cut by 7 bases, the J end by 3 bases, with 28 bases between. CDR3 loop: CASHHSPTGRGVEETQYF. DNA of the CDR3: TGCGCCAGCCACCACTCCCCTACGGGCAGGGGAGTGGAAGAGACCCAGTACTTC.

The chain has TRBV7-2 and TRBJ1-5, with 8 bases that match TRBD1. CDR1 and CDR2 from the germline V gene are SGHTA and FQGNSA. The CDR3 spans 14 residues. Germline trimming cut 4 bases from V and 2 bases from J; bases unmatched to any gene: 1. The CDR3 loop reads CASSYRGGNQPQHF. CDR3 in DNA: TGTGCCAGCAGCTACAGGGGGGGCAATCAGCCCCAGCATTTT.

This sequence joins TRBV4-2 and TRBJ2-3; D possibly corresponds to TRBD2 (5 bases). Trimming removed 5 bases at V and 4 bases at J, with 10 bases between. The germline gives CDR1 LGHNA, CDR2 YNFKEQ. The CDR3 spans 13 residues. In DNA, the CDR3 is TGTGCCAGCAGCTCCGGGCGGGCAGATACGCAGTATTTT. Its translation: CASSSGRADTQYF.

The chain combines TRBV7-9 with TRBJ2-6, with D hard to call. Germline V gene data show CDR1 as SEHNR and CDR2 as FQNEAQ (reference sequence). V gave up 3 bases and J gave up 2 bases, with 2 bases separating them. CDR3 length: 13 amino acids. The CDR3 region is CASSFTGANVLTF. CDR3 nucleotides: TGTGCCAGCAGCTTTACTGGGGCCAACGTCCTGACTTTC.

J is TRBJ1-1 and V is TRBV5-1, with D maybe TRBD1 (6 bases). V shed 6 bases and J shed 5 bases, with 17 bases lying between them. The CDR3 extends over 14 amino acids. Per the germline V gene, CDR1 is SGHRS and CDR2 is YFSETQ. CDR3 sequence: CASTKDSGKTEAFF. DNA for the CDR3: TGCGCCAGCACCAAGGACAGCGGAAAGACTGAAGCTTTCTTT.

This chain uses TRBV5-1 with TRBJ2-7, with 9 bases matching TRBD1. Germline CDR1 reads SGHRS; CDR2 reads YFSETQ. This CDR3 has 12 residues. V lost 6 bases, J lost 5 bases, and 3 bases stayed unmatched. The CDR3 bases are TGCGCCAGCAAAGGGACAGGGCACGAGCAGTACTTC. Residues: CASKGTGHEQYF. Filled out from reference TRBV5-1 and TRBJ2-7, the complete variable domain reads KAGVTQTPRYLIKTRGQQVTLSCSPISGHRSVSWYQQTPGQGLQFLFEYFSETQRNKGNFPGRFSGRQFSNSRSEMNVSTLELGDSALYLCASKGTGHEQYFGPGTRLTVT.

This clone was detected once. The chain combines TRBV19 with TRBJ2-7; TRBD1 might be the D (7 bases). The V end was cut by 5 bases, the J end by 2 bases, with 16 bases between. The germline V gene has CDR1 LNHDA and CDR2 SQIVND (reference sequence). The CDR3 extends over 15 amino acids. The CDR3 loop is CASSWRDSQTYEQYF. CDR3 DNA: TGTGCCAGTAGTTGGAGGGACAGCCAAACCTACGAGCAGTACTTC.

This chain joins TRBV6-5 and TRBJ1-2, with no clear D. CDR1 is MNHEY, CDR2 SVGAGI, per germline. The ends were cut back, 2 bases at V and 4 bases at J, with 17 bases in the middle. CDR3 length equals 16 residues. CDR3: CASSYGPRGNFYGYTF. Here the CDR3 DNA reads TGTGCCAGCAGTTACGGCCCTCGAGGCAACTTCTATGGCTACACCTTC.

This chain links TRBV7-9 with TRBJ1-1; 8 positions agree with TRBD1. This CDR3 is 15 amino acids long. Germline V lookup: CDR1 SEHNR, CDR2 FQNEAQ (reference sequence). The J segment lost 5 bases and the V segment lost 0 bases, leaving 5 bases of the junction unmatched. As DNA, the CDR3 is TGTGCCAGCAGCTTAGCGGGTACAGGGGGGACTGAAGCTTTCTTT. This sequence encodes CASSLAGTGGTEAFF.

On this clone: This sample includes further DNA sequences coding for the same CDR3. This chain connects TRBV27 to TRBJ2-7, with D maybe TRBD1 (6 bases). The CDR3 is 13 residues long. Trimming left V 3 bases short and J 3 bases short, with 9 bases between. Germline CDR1 MNHEY, CDR2 SMNVEV (reference sequence). The DNA of the CDR3 is TGTGCCAGCAGTTTCGGACAGAGCTACGAGCAGTACTTC. Its protein is CASSFGQSYEQYF.

The gene calls are TRBV6-5 and TRBJ1-1; D call uncertain. There are 14 residues in the CDR3. V was pared by 3 bases and J by 7 bases, with 15 bases between. Germline CDR1 reads MNHEY; CDR2 reads SVGAGI. CDR3 amino acids: CASSYRDGDIEAFF. CDR3 sequence (DNA): TGTGCCAGCAGTTATCGGGATGGGGATATTGAAGCTTTCTTT.

The chain links TRBV18 to TRBJ1-2; D is unresolved. Germline CDR1 reads KGHSH; CDR2 reads LQKENI. The CDR3 has 15 residues. The V end lost 3 bases, the J end lost 4 bases, and 15 bases lay between the germline ends. This chain's CDR3 is CASSPGQTSLYGYTF. CDR3 in DNA: TGTGCCAGCTCACCTGGGCAGACCTCTCTCTATGGCTACACCTTC.

V is TRBV19 and J is TRBJ1-1, with TRBD1 identical over 7 bases. This CDR3 is 15 amino acids long. The V gene end was trimmed by 5 bases and the J gene end by 5 bases; junction bases not matched to a gene: 11. CDR1 is LNHDA, CDR2 SQIVND, per germline (reference sequence). Here the CDR3 DNA reads TGTGCCAGTAGTTCCTACGACAGGGTAGAGACTGAAGCTTTCTTT. Protein sequence: CASSSYDRVETEAFF. The full variable domain, completed using reference TRBV19 and TRBJ1-1, is DGGITQSPKYLFRKEGQNVTLSCEQNLNHDAMYWYRQDPGQGLRLIYYSQIVNDFQKGDIAEGYSVSREKKESFPLTVTSAQKNPTAFYLCASSSYDRVETEAFFGQGTRLTVV.

The chain uses TRBV30 and TRBJ1-1; TRBD1 agrees at 8 bases. Germline V gene sequence: CDR1 GTSNPN, CDR2 SVGIG (reference sequence). The CDR3 is made up of 14 amino acids. Unmatched junction bases numbered 6, after V lost 5 bases and J lost 1 base. The CDR3, as DNA: TGTGCCTGGGCCGGACAGGGTTGGAACACTGAAGCTTTCTTT. As protein: CAWAGQGWNTEAFF. The variable domain in full, completed from reference TRBV30 and TRBJ1-1, reads SQTIHQWPATLVQPVGSPLSLECTVEGTSNPNLYWYRQAAGRGLQLLFYSVGIGQISSEVPQNLSASRPQDRQFILSSKKLLLSDSGFYLCAWAGQGWNTEAFFGQGTRLTVV.

The chain couples TRBV5-1 to TRBJ2-7; 9 bases match TRBD2. This CDR3 contains 15 residues. The junction had 8 bases not matched to a gene; V was cut back by 5 bases and J by 2 bases. CDR1 and CDR2 from the germline V gene are SGHRS and YFSETQ. The CDR3 region is CASRPLAGGPYEQYF. For the CDR3, the DNA is TGCGCCAGCAGACCCCTGGCGGGGGGGCCCTACGAGCAGTACTTC.

The V gene is TRBV13, the J gene TRBJ1-3; a possible D gene is TRBD1 (5 bases). V lost 1 base and J lost 2, with 6 bases in between. Germline CDR1 PRHDT, CDR2 FYEKMQ (reference sequence). The CDR3 runs 14 residues. This chain's CDR3 is CASSLDRTGNTIYF. CDR3 DNA sequence: TGTGCCAGCAGCTTAGACAGGACTGGAAACACCATATATTTT.

The gene calls are TRBV4-1 and TRBJ2-4; D gene ambiguous. The CDR3 contains 17 residues. V was shortened by 1 base and J by 0 bases, with 13 bases between the two germline ends. Per the germline V gene, CDR1 is MGHRA and CDR2 is YSYEKL. DNA for the CDR3: TGCGCCAGCAGCCAAGGGAGCGAGAGGATAGCCAAAAACATTCAGTACTTC. Translation gives CASSQGSERIAKNIQYF.

This clone was seen a single time. The V gene is TRBV18, the J gene TRBJ2-2, with D unresolved. CDR3 length: 14 residues. Germline V gives CDR1 KGHSH, CDR2 LQKENI. V lost 3 bases and J 2 bases, leaving 7 bases between the germline ends. CDR3 nucleotide sequence: TGTGCCAGCTCACCCTCGACAAACACCGGGGAGCTGTTTTTT. Encoded protein: CASSPSTNTGELFF.

The genes are TRBV7-9 and TRBJ2-2, with 7 bases matching TRBD2. CDR3 size: 15 residues. The V gene's germline CDR1 is SEHNR and CDR2 FQNEAQ (reference sequence). The V segment lost 8 bases and the J segment 2 bases; nucleotides outside the gene matches: 8. DNA for the CDR3: TGTGCCAGCCCTGGTGGGACTAAAAACACCGGGGAGCTGTTTTTT. Translation gives CASPGGTKNTGELFF.

The rearrangement links TRBV7-2 to TRBJ2-5; 12 bases are a match to TRBD2. J lost 1 base, V lost 5 bases, and 5 bases had no gene match. Germline values: CDR1 SGHTA, CDR2 FQGNSA. This CDR3 contains 16 residues. CDR3 nucleotides: TGTGCCAGCAGCATCGGGACTAGCGGGCCCCAAGAGACCCAGTACTTC. It is translated as CASSIGTSGPQETQYF.